The T cell receptor (beta chain) described here comes from a study of blood T cell repertoires in COVID-19. Study at large: There were acute and convalescent COVID-19 samples, and they came from the United States, Italy and Spain. In each case, the material was cDNA or gDNA derived from T cells, B-cell-depleted T cells, or PBMCs.

This CDR3 contains 16 residues. Per the original data handling: Reference gene primer amplification gave estimated nucleated cell counts. The repertoire was sequenced with immunoSEQ multiplex PCR; TCRdb's copy has only in-frame clones and lacks some. V, J and clone size derive from that table, while D and trimming were established from the DNA sequence. This sample has around 94,000 clones, with about four fifths found just once. Sequenced input: peripheral blood. This receptor was taken from a middle-aged man with active or convalescent COVID-19. J is TRBJ2-1 and V is TRBV12-2; the D call in the table, TRBD2, was not verified against the DNA. TRBV12-2 represents a pseudogene. For the CDR3, the DNA is TGTGCAAGTCGCTTAGCTGGGACTAGCGGGTACAATGAGCAGTTCTTC. Translated: CASRLAGTSGYNEQFF.